These 13 T cell receptor beta chains share one sample of origin, sequenced in a study of blood T cell repertoires in COVID-19 (dated by TCRdb to the early 2020s). The library relied on the immunoSEQ multiplex PCR assay. TCRdb took over this immuneACCESS table, retaining in-frame rearrangements with V and J assigned. Such tables are incomplete; in checked studies, under half of the missing clones stem from an unresolved V gene, and the remainder is unexplained. This sample is represented by about 190,000 clones; approximately 90% of them were singletons. Around 1.2% of the sample is in the top ten clones. The sequenced material came from peripheral blood. The receptors shown here come from a young man with acute or convalescent COVID-19.

The chain recombines TRBV5-1 with TRBJ1-5; perhaps TRBD1 as D (6 bases). Germline values: CDR1 SGHRS, CDR2 YFSETQ. V lost 0 bases to trimming and J lost 6 bases, with 13 bases between them. This CDR3 has 15 amino acids. DNA for the CDR3: TGCGCCAGCAGCTTGGCGGGGGGGGCAGGTCAGCCCCAGCATTTT. Translation: CASSLAGGAGQPQHF.

This sequence joins TRBV7-2 and TRBJ1-1, with D possibly matching TRBD1 (5 bases). Between the trimmed V and J ends, which lost 2 bases and 0 bases, there was a span of 16 bases. Germline V CDR1 and CDR2: SGHTA, FQGNSA. The CDR3 loop spans 17 amino acids. As DNA, the CDR3 is TGTGCCAGCAGCTTATGGGGGGTCGGCGTTATGAACACTGAAGCTTTCTTT. Translation: CASSLWGVGVMNTEAFF. The whole variable domain, filled in from reference TRBV7-2 and TRBJ1-1, reads GAGVSQSPSNKVTEKGKDVELRCDPISGHTALYWYRQSLGQGLEFLIYFQGNSAPDKSGLPSDRFSAERTGGSVSTLTIQRTQQEDSAVYLCASSLWGVGVMNTEAFFGQGTRLTVV.

The chain joins TRBV5-6 to TRBJ1-2; unclear D gene. CDR1 is SGHDT, CDR2 YYEEEE, per germline. The length of the CDR3 is 14 residues. V lost 2 bases and J 4 bases, leaving 12 bases between the germline ends. This CDR3 reads CASSLRGFSYGYTF. CDR3 nucleotides: TGTGCCAGCAGCTTACGAGGGTTTAGCTATGGCTACACCTTC.

This chain joins TRBV6-6 and TRBJ1-6; no definite D call. The ends were cut back, 6 bases at V and 14 bases at J, with 14 bases in the middle. This CDR3 has 12 amino acids. Germline loops: CDR1 MNHNY, CDR2 SVGAGI (reference sequence). This CDR3 is CASSPGYMTLHF. CDR3 nucleotide sequence: TGTGCCAGCAGCCCGGGGTATATGACCCTCCACTTT.

The rearrangement uses TRBV29-1 and TRBJ1-3; 7 bases match TRBD1. The CDR3 runs 14 residues. In germline, CDR1 is SQVTM, CDR2 ANQGSEA. V lost 6 bases, J lost 0 bases, and 5 bases stayed unmatched. The CDR3 DNA reads as TGCAGCGTCAAGAGGACAGGCTCTGGAAACACCATATATTTT. Its translation is CSVKRTGSGNTIYF.

The rearrangement joins TRBV7-8 to TRBJ1-1; TRBD1 is a possible D gene (6 bases). The CDR3 is 15 amino acids. CDR1 and CDR2 (germline): SGHVS, FQNEAQ. V lost 4 bases to trimming and J lost 1 base, with 13 bases between them. The CDR3 region has the DNA TGTGCCAGCAGCTGGTGGGGGGGCCCGAACACTGAAGCTTTCTTT. This translates into CASSWWGGPNTEAFF.

The chain recombines TRBV28 with TRBJ1-5; tentative D call: TRBD1 (6 bases). In germline, CDR1 is MDHEN, CDR2 SYDVKM. Trimming took 6 bases from V and 7 from J, leaving 13 bases between them. The CDR3 spans 13 residues. CDR3 sequence: CASRPTGHQPQHF. Here the CDR3 DNA reads TGTGCCAGCAGGCCCACAGGGCACCAGCCCCAGCATTTT.

The chain couples TRBV5-1 to TRBJ2-3, with 12 bases aligning to TRBD2. V gave up 4 bases and J gave up 2 bases; unmatched junction bases: 8. The CDR3 runs 17 residues. The V gene's germline CDR1 is SGHRS and CDR2 YFSETQ. CDR3: CASSAGTSGPNTDTQYF. The CDR3 region has the DNA TGCGCCAGCAGCGCGGGGACTAGCGGGCCCAACACAGATACGCAGTATTTT.

This clone has a single count. V and J are TRBV30 and TRBJ1-6; possibly TRBD1 for D (5 bases). The CDR3 has 14 residues. V was trimmed by 2 bases and J by 5 bases, leaving 10 bases between them. Germline CDR1 is GTSNPN and CDR2 is SVGIG (reference sequence). CDR3 protein: CAWSLTENNSPLHF. The DNA for the CDR3 is TGTGCCTGGAGTTTGACAGAGAATAATTCACCCCTCCACTTT. Full variable domain (remainder filled in from reference TRBV30 and TRBJ1-6): SQTIHQWPATLVQPVGSPLSLECTVEGTSNPNLYWYRQAAGRGLQLLFYSVGIGQISSEVPQNLSASRPQDRQFILSSKKLLLSDSGFYLCAWSLTENNSPLHFGNGTRLTVT.

This chain joins TRBV27 and TRBJ1-5; 8 bases match TRBD1. The J segment lost 1 base and the V segment lost 3 bases, leaving 2 bases of the junction unmatched. The germline CDR1 and CDR2 sequences are MNHEY and SMNVEV (reference sequence). This CDR3 is built from 15 residues. CDR3 nucleotides: TGTGCCAGCAGTTTGACAGGGGTAAGCAATCAGCCCCAGCATTTT. Translating gives CASSLTGVSNQPQHF.

This clone was recorded only once. This chain connects TRBV7-2 to TRBJ2-1, with D unclear. With 5 bases removed from V and 2 bases from J, the gap between germline ends came to 16 bases. Germline V gene data show CDR1 as SGHTA and CDR2 as FQGNSA. There are 16 residues in the CDR3. DNA for the CDR3: TGTGCCAGCAGCCTACCCCCTAACCGTCCCTACAATGAGCAGTTCTTC. This gives the protein CASSLPPNRPYNEQFF.

V gene TRBV6-5 combines with J gene TRBJ2-7; D perhaps matches TRBD2 (5 bases). Trimming shortened V by 6 bases and J by 7 bases, and 10 bases separated the two germline ends. Germline V gene data show CDR1 as MNHEY and CDR2 as SVGAGI. The CDR3 has 11 residues. CDR3: CASRSSGEQYF. CDR3 bases: TGTGCCAGCAGGTCCTCGGGGGAGCAGTACTTC.

The CDR3 sequence: CASRGLAGDTGELFF. DNA of the CDR3: TGTGCCAGCAGAGGACTAGCGGGAGACACCGGGGAGCTGTTTTTT. The chain employs TRBV5-4 and TRBJ2-2; 13 bases match TRBD2. CDR3 length equals 15 residues. The germline gives CDR1 SGHNT, CDR2 YYREEE (reference sequence). Trimming removed 5 bases from V and 3 bases from J; junction bases left unmatched: 1.